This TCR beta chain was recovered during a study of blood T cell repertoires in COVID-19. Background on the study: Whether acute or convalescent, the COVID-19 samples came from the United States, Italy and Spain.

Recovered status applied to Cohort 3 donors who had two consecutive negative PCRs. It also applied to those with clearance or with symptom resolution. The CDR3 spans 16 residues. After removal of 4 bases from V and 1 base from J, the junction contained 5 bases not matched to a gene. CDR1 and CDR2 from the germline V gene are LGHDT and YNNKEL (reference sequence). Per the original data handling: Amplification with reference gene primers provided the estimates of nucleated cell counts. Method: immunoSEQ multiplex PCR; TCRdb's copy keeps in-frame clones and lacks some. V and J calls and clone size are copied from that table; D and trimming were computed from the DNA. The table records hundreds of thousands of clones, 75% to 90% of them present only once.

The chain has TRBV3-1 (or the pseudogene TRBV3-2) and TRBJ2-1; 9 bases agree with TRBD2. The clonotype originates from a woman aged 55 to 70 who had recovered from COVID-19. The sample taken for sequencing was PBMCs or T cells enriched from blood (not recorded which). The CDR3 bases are TGTGCCAGCAGCCCGACTAGCGGTGAATCCTACAATGAGCAGTTCTTC. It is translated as CASSPTSGESYNEQFF.